These 9 T cell receptor beta chains came from one sample sequenced in a study of CD8+CD57+ T cells in acquired aplastic anemia. Previously, flow cytometry had revealed CD8+CD57+ cell expansion in the patients chosen for sequencing. Profiles of TCR beta VDJ and CDR3 were generated from a genomic DNA template. MiXCR, applied by TCRdb to the reads, yields one record per CDR3 protein. This table has 200,000 to 250,000 distinct CDR3 sequences, 55% to 65% appearing once. The sample consisted of sorted CD4+, CD8+, or CD8+CD57+ T cells (not recorded which) from PBMCs. The receptors were gathered from a human donor with aplastic anemia.

CDR3 nucleotides: TGCGCCAGCAGCCAAGCCTCTGACAATGAGCAGTTCTTC. Protein product: CASSQASDNEQFF. This chain uses TRBV5-1 with TRBJ2-1; unclear D gene. V was cut by 4 bases and J by 5 bases, with 10 bases left in between. CDR1 and CDR2 from the germline V gene are SGHRS and YFSETQ. This CDR3 is 13 amino acids long.

The gene calls are TRBV9 and TRBJ2-7; no definite D call. V was cut by 4 bases and J by 2 bases, with 10 bases left in between. This CDR3 spans 13 amino acids. Germline V gene sequence: CDR1 SGDLS, CDR2 YYNGEE. The chain's CDR3 is CASSSGPPYEQYF. The CDR3 DNA sequence: TGTGCCAGCAGCTCTGGTCCCCCCTACGAGCAGTACTTC.

This clonotype was seen more than once but under ten times. The V call is TRBV5-4, the J call TRBJ2-7; TRBD1 agrees at 8 bases. The CDR3 extends over 16 amino acids. V shed 0 bases and J 2 bases; nucleotides not matched to a gene: 7. Germline V gene lookup returns CDR1 SGHNT and CDR2 YYREEE (reference sequence). This CDR3 reads CASSLGAGTGTYEQYF. In DNA form, the CDR3 reads TGTGCCAGCAGCTTGGGGGCCGGGACAGGCACCTACGAGCAGTACTTC. The full variable domain, rest sourced from reference TRBV5-4 and TRBJ2-7, is ETGVTQSPTHLIKTRGQQVTLRCSSQSGHNTVSWYQQALGQGPQFIFQYYREEENGRGNFPPRFSGLQFPNYSSELNVNALELDDSALYLCASSLGAGTGTYEQYFGPGTRLTVT.

This clonotype has a single count. A much larger clone lies one base from this, so it may be a read error. This rearrangement joins TRBV5-6 to TRBJ1-1; D call uncertain. CDR3 length equals 12 residues. The germline gives CDR1 SGHDT, CDR2 YYEEEE. CDR3 sequence (DNA): TGTGCCAGCAGCCTCTTAGACACTGAAGCTCTCTTT. Translating it yields CASSLLDTEALF.

The rearrangement uses TRBV12-3 or TRBV12-4 and TRBJ1-1; 7 positions match TRBD1. Germline trimming cut 5 bases from V and 5 bases from J; bases unmatched to any gene: 11. CDR3 length equals 15 residues. In nucleotides, the CDR3 is TGTGCCAGCAGTCCTAGACAGGGTTGGGGGACTGAAGCTTTCTTT. Translation gives CASSPRQGWGTEAFF.

V is TRBV5-1 and J is TRBJ1-1; D ambiguous. Per germline, CDR1 SGHRS and CDR2 YFSETQ. The V gene lost 0 bases and the J gene lost 0 bases, with 12 bases spanning the gap. The length of the CDR3 is 16 residues. DNA for the CDR3: TGCGCCAGCAGCTTGGTGGCAGGATATCTGAACACTGAAGCTTTCTTT. This encodes CASSLVAGYLNTEAFF.

The rearrangement links TRBV7-2 to TRBJ1-4; 7 positions match TRBD1. The ends lost 5 bases at V and 8 bases at J; junction bases unmatched: 8. The CDR3 covers 14 residues. Per germline, CDR1 SGHTA and CDR2 FQGNSA. Here the CDR3 reads CASSRDRANEKLFF. The CDR3 DNA reads as TGTGCCAGCAGCCGCGACAGGGCGAACGAAAAACTGTTTTTT.

The V call is TRBV19, the J call TRBJ1-4; the D is unclear. V was cut by 7 bases and J by 10 bases, with 10 bases left in between. CDR1 and CDR2 from the germline V gene are LNHDA and SQIVND (reference sequence). CDR3 length: 11 amino acids. In DNA, the CDR3 is TGTGCCAGTACTGGAGACCGAAAACTGTTTTTT. This sequence encodes CASTGDRKLFF.

This chain joins TRBV5-6 and TRBJ2-7; 9 bases are a match to TRBD2. CDR1 is SGHDT and CDR2 is YYEEEE in the germline V gene. With 5 bases clipped from V and 6 bases from J, the junction kept 9 bases outside the gene matches. This CDR3 has 14 residues. The CDR3 here is CASSVGLALSEQYF. CDR3 sequence (DNA): TGTGCCAGCAGTGTGGGACTAGCTCTCTCCGAGCAGTACTTC.